This T cell receptor (beta chain) came from a study of T cell repertoires in cytomegalovirus infection. For the study at large: Public TCR beta signatures indicated both CMV infection and matching HLA type.

A word on this clonotype: The antigen remains unidentified.

This CDR3 has 12 amino acids. The junction had 3 bases not matched to a gene; V was cut back by 6 bases and J by 5 bases. Looked up from germline, CDR1 is MNHEY and CDR2 is SVGEGT. TCRdb recomputed calls from the reads with MiXCR, one row per CDR3 protein. The table shows approximately 140,000 distinct CDR3 sequences, with about 24% occurring only once. The sequence was collected from a human donor in good health (CMV status not recorded). Some clones in this sample may be carry-over from other donors' samples. Specimen: PBMCs, sequenced either directly or after in vitro stimulation (not recorded which). The rearrangement links TRBV6-2 or TRBV6-3 to TRBJ1-1; 7 bases align to TRBD1. The CDR3 is CASREQGTEAFF. CDR3 coding DNA: TGTGCCAGCAGAGAACAGGGGACTGAAGCTTTCTTT.